The 22 T cell receptor beta chains below were found in one sample sequenced in a study of regulatory T cells in long-lasting Graves disease. Arm-PCR of CDR3 regions with iRepertoire HTBI primers generated TCR beta libraries. TCRdb itself ran the multiplex PCR reads through MiXCR, one entry per CDR3 protein. The table includes a few hundred thousand distinct CDR3 sequences, around a quarter detected once. Time point reported: persistent/refractory GD, antithyroid drugs over 5 years with positive TRAb. PBMCs provided the RNA from which the TCR library was made. Sequenced material: peripheral blood mononuclear cells (PBMCs), taken when the disease was refractory, from a patient treated with antithyroid drugs. These receptors all stem from a female donor with Graves disease.

Note on this clonotype: A much larger clone lies one base from this, so it may be a read error. The rearrangement joins TRBV4-3 to TRBJ1-1; D is unclear. In germline, CDR1 is LGHNA, CDR2 YSLEER. The CDR3 extends over 16 amino acids. V dropped 1 base and J dropped 3 bases, with 15 bases sitting between them. CDR3 amino acids: CASSQGHSYGDTEAFF. CDR3 DNA: TGCGCCAGCAGCCAAGGGCACTCTTACGGTGACACTGAAGCTTTCTTT.

This clonotype has a count of ten or more. The chain uses TRBV7-2 and TRBJ2-7; TRBD2 agrees at 8 bases. The CDR3 loop spans 15 amino acids. V gave up 0 bases and J gave up 2 bases; unmatched junction bases: 3. Per the germline V gene, CDR1 is SGHTA and CDR2 is FQGNSA. The CDR3 DNA reads TGTGCCAGCAGCTTAGCTAGCGGGAACCCCTACGAGCAGTACTTC. Protein sequence: CASSLASGNPYEQYF.

There are many counts of this clonotype. The J gene is TRBJ2-7, the V gene TRBV11-2; 10 bases agree with TRBD2. The CDR3 length is 16 residues. Germline V CDR1 and CDR2: SGHAT, FQNNGV. V lost 1 base to trimming and J lost 1 base; unmatched junction nucleotides: 4. This CDR3 reads CASSLVSTSGSYEQYF. CDR3 nucleotide sequence: TGTGCCAGCAGCTTAGTATCGACTAGCGGGTCCTACGAGCAGTACTTC.

In this sample, this clonotype turned up a few times. CDR3 protein: CASSQAGLGEAFF. The CDR3 DNA sequence: TGCGCCAGCAGCCAAGCTGGGTTGGGAGAAGCTTTCTTT. The J gene is TRBJ1-1, the V gene TRBV4-3, with unresolved D. CDR3 size: 13 residues. Trimming shortened V by 1 base and J by 8 bases, and 11 bases separated the two germline ends. Looked up from germline, CDR1 is LGHNA and CDR2 is YSLEER.

The rearrangement uses TRBV20-1 and TRBJ1-6; TRBD1 is a possible D gene (5 bases). V was trimmed by 6 bases and J by 6 bases, leaving 15 bases between them. Germline-derived CDR1 and CDR2 are DFQATT and SNEGSKA (reference sequence). This CDR3 has 14 amino acids. CDR3 coding DNA: TGCAGTGCAGGGGTAGGGGATACTAATTCACCCCTCCACTTT. The encoded protein is CSAGVGDTNSPLHF.

The rearrangement uses TRBV10-3 and TRBJ2-7; TRBD1 or TRBD2 may be the D gene (5 bases each). The CDR3 is made up of 12 amino acids. Deletions cut 7 bases from V and 2 bases from J, with 9 bases between. Germline CDR1 reads ENHRY; CDR2 reads SYGVKD. The CDR3 DNA reads as TGTGCCATCATGGGACCACCCTACGAGCAGTACTTC. Translating it yields CAIMGPPYEQYF.

This clonotype was picked up a small number of times. The V gene is TRBV7-2, the J gene TRBJ2-3; no definite D call. From germline, CDR1 is SGHTA and CDR2 FQGNSA. The V end lost 2 bases, the J end lost 0 bases, and 9 bases lay between the germline ends. This CDR3 comprises 15 residues. CDR3 loop: CASSLSTGSTDTQYF. The CDR3 bases are TGTGCCAGCAGCTTAAGTACCGGCAGCACAGATACGCAGTATTTT.

This clonotype appeared a few times. J is TRBJ2-7 and V is TRBV28; 8 nucleotides match TRBD2. The ends lost 6 bases at V and 6 bases at J; junction bases unmatched: 13. The CDR3 sequence is 15 residues long. Germline V gene data show CDR1 as MDHEN and CDR2 as SYDVKM. For the CDR3, the DNA is TGTGCCAGCAGACACCCGGGGGGGCAGGGGACCGAGCAGTACTTC. It codes for CASRHPGGQGTEQYF.

The chain links TRBV29-1 to TRBJ2-7; 7 bases are a match to TRBD1. CDR1 is SQVTM and CDR2 is ANQGSEA in the germline V gene. The CDR3 is made up of 13 amino acids. After removal of 6 bases from V and 3 bases from J, the junction contained 8 bases not matched to a gene. CDR3 amino acids: CSVSGDRGYEQYF. The CDR3 DNA reads as TGCAGCGTATCCGGGGACAGAGGCTACGAGCAGTACTTC.

This clonotype has a count of ten or more. The V gene is TRBV11-2, the J gene TRBJ1-4, with 12 bases lining up with TRBD1. The CDR3 totals 16 residues. CDR1 and CDR2 (germline): SGHAT, FQNNGV. V gave up 1 base and J gave up 8 bases; unmatched junction bases: 5. The CDR3 protein is CASSLGHGTGGEKLFF. CDR3 in DNA: TGTGCCAGCAGCTTAGGACATGGGACAGGGGGCGAAAAACTGTTTTTT.

At least ten counts were recorded for this clonotype. The chain has TRBV5-1 and TRBJ2-4; D may correspond to TRBD1 or TRBD2 (6 bases each). This CDR3 is built from 16 residues. The V gene lost 4 bases and the J gene lost 8 bases, with 22 bases spanning the gap. Germline CDR1 is SGHRS and CDR2 is YFSETQ. CDR3 in amino acids: CASSQIEGLRGDIQYF. The CDR3 bases are TGCGCCAGCAGCCAAATTGAAGGACTAAGGGGGGACATTCAGTACTTC.

This rearrangement joins TRBV5-1 to TRBJ1-5; no definite D call. This CDR3 is built from 10 residues. V lost 5 bases to trimming and J lost 9 bases, with 6 bases between them. Germline loops: CDR1 SGHRS, CDR2 YFSETQ. Written as DNA, the CDR3 is TGCGCCAGCAGAGTGACGCCCCAGCATTTT. This codes for CASRVTPQHF.

The CDR3 loop reads CASSGDISGNTIYF. For the CDR3, the DNA is TGCGCCAGCAGCGGGGACATCTCTGGAAACACCATATATTTT. This rearrangement joins TRBV5-1 to TRBJ1-3; TRBD1 might be the D (6 bases). The germline CDR1 and CDR2 sequences are SGHRS and YFSETQ. The CDR3 covers 14 residues. V lost 4 bases and J 0 bases, leaving 8 bases between the germline ends.

With regard to this clonotype: With a much larger clone just one base away, this may be a read error. V and J are TRBV27 and TRBJ2-7; TRBD2 might be the D (6 bases). The ends were cut back, 2 bases at V and 10 bases at J, with 15 bases in the middle. CDR1 MNHEY and CDR2 SMNVEV come from the germline V gene (reference sequence). The CDR3 totals 13 residues. CDR3 sequence reads: CASSLNPRESQYF. In DNA, the CDR3 is TGTGCCAGCAGTTTAAACCCACGGGAGTCCCAGTACTTC.

This clonotype was observed at least ten times. The J gene is TRBJ1-1, the V gene TRBV7-2, with D unclear. Trimming took 6 bases from V and 4 from J, leaving 6 bases between them. Germline CDR1 and CDR2: SGHTA and FQGNSA. The length of the CDR3 is 11 residues. The CDR3 coding sequence is TGTGCCAGCAGTTTCGCCACTGAAGCTTTCTTT. Its translation is CASSFATEAFF.

The genes are TRBV20-1 and TRBJ2-2; possibly TRBD1 for D (6 bases). The germline gives CDR1 DFQATT, CDR2 SNEGSKA (reference sequence). Trimming removed 0 bases from V and 1 base from J, with 9 bases in between. The CDR3 runs 15 residues. The CDR3 spells CSARDSTGNTGELFF. In DNA form, the CDR3 reads TGCAGTGCTAGAGACTCGACAGGGAACACCGGGGAGCTGTTTTTT.

In regard to this clonotype: A much larger clone sits a single nucleotide away, making a read error possible. V usage is TRBV7-3 and J usage is TRBJ1-1; D not resolved. This CDR3 spans 12 amino acids. The V gene's germline CDR1 is SGHTA and CDR2 FQGTGA. The CDR3 DNA sequence: TGTGCCAGCAGGTGGACTTCGGGTGAAGCTTCCTTT. This codes for CASRWTSGEASF.

The table lists this clonotype with many counts. The chain carries TRBV19 and TRBJ2-5; 10 bases agree with TRBD2. V was clipped by 7 bases and J by 6 bases; unmatched bases: 11. There are 15 residues in the CDR3. Germline V gene sequence: CDR1 LNHDA, CDR2 SQIVND (reference sequence). The CDR3: CASTAQAGGPKTQYF. The CDR3, as DNA: TGTGCCAGTACCGCACAAGCGGGAGGGCCGAAGACCCAGTACTTC.

The sample holds many counts of this clonotype. This chain links TRBV2 with TRBJ2-6, with D hard to call. The V gene's germline CDR1 is SNHLY and CDR2 FYNNEI. V shed 6 bases and J shed 4 bases, with 10 bases lying between them. CDR3 length: 14 amino acids. CDR3 protein: CASRLGTGANVLTF. The CDR3 DNA is TGTGCCAGCAGGTTGGGCACCGGGGCCAACGTCCTGACTTTC.

This clonotype was observed at least ten times. The chain combines TRBV2 with TRBJ2-2, with 7 bases matching TRBD2. CDR1 SNHLY and CDR2 FYNNEI come from the germline V gene. The CDR3 sequence is 17 residues long. The V segment lost 5 bases and the J segment 2 bases; nucleotides outside the gene matches: 11. The CDR3 DNA reads TGTGCCAGCAGTAAGGGACTAACCCACCAAAACACCGGGGAGCTGTTTTTT. Amino acids: CASSKGLTHQNTGELFF.

The chain joins TRBV7-8 to TRBJ2-6; D not certain. V was trimmed by 1 base and J by 2 bases, leaving 6 bases between them. The CDR3 has 15 residues. CDR1 is SGHVS, CDR2 FQNEAQ, per germline. The CDR3 reads CASSLVRAGANVLTF. The DNA of the CDR3 is TGTGCCAGCAGCTTAGTTCGGGCTGGGGCCAACGTCCTGACTTTC.

J is TRBJ2-7 and V is TRBV19, with D possibly being TRBD2 (7 bases). Germline CDR1 LNHDA, CDR2 SQIVND (reference sequence). The CDR3 loop spans 17 amino acids. V lost 6 bases and J 3 bases, leaving 24 bases between the germline ends. The CDR3 DNA sequence: TGTGCCAGTAGAAGGGGGGAGACTAGCATGGAGTTCTACGAGCAGTACTTC. Translation gives CASRRGETSMEFYEQYF. Full variable domain (remainder filled in from reference TRBV19 and TRBJ2-7): DGGITQSPKYLFRKEGQNVTLSCEQNLNHDAMYWYRQDPGQGLRLIYYSQIVNDFQKGDIAEGYSVSREKKESFPLTVTSAQKNPTAFYLCASRRGETSMEFYEQYFGPGTRLTVT.